Each of the 2 T cell receptor beta chains below was sequenced from the same sample in a study of OX40 agonist ivuxolimab in advanced cancers. Method: immunoSEQ multiplex PCR; TCRdb's copy keeps in-frame clones and lacks some. In the table there are 85,000 to 90,000 clones, approximately 85% of which are singletons. The sequences come from CD4+ or CD8+ T cells sorted from blood, collected in a trial of the OX40 agonist ivuxolimab. The receptors were gathered from an adult with an advanced solid tumor such as melanoma, head and neck, liver or kidney cancer.

V usage is TRBV14 and J usage is TRBJ2-1; D unresolved. Germline V lookup: CDR1 SGHDN, CDR2 FVKESK. The V gene lost 8 bases and the J gene lost 0 bases, with 11 bases spanning the gap. CDR3 length: 14 amino acids. This CDR3 reads CASARSSSYNEQFF. CDR3 in DNA: TGTGCCAGCGCGCGGTCAAGCTCCTACAATGAGCAGTTCTTC.

This clone was observed a single time. The gene calls are TRBV6-5 and TRBJ1-2; TRBD1 agrees at 8 bases. In germline, CDR1 is MNHEY, CDR2 SVGAGI. The V and J ends lost 0 bases and 14 bases, in that order; junction bases with no gene match: 8. This CDR3 comprises 13 residues. The CDR3 reads CASSYSHGQGGTF. The CDR3, as DNA: TGTGCCAGCAGTTACTCCCATGGACAGGGTGGTACCTTC.